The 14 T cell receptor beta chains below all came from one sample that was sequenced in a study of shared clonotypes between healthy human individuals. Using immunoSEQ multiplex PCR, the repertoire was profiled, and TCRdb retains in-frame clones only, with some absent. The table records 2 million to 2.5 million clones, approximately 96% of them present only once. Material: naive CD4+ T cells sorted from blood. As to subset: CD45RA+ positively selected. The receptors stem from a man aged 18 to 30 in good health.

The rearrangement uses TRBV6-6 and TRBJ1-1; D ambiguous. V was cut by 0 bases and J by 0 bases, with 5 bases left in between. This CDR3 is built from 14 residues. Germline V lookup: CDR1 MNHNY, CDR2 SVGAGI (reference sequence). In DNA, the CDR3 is TGTGCCAGCAGTTACTCTAATTTGAACACTGAAGCTTTCTTT. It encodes CASSYSNLNTEAFF.

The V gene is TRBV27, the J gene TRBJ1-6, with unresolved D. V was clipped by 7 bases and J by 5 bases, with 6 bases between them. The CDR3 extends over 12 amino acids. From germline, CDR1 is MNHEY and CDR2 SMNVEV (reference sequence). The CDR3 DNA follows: TGTGCCAGCAACAGCCATAATTCACCCCTCCACTTT. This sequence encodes CASNSHNSPLHF.

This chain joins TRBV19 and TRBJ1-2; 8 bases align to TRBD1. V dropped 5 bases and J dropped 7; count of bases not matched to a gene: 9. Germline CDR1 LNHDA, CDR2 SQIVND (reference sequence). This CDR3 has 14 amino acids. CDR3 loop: CASSDTGGRRGYTF. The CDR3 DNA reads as TGTGCCAGTAGTGACACAGGGGGACGGCGTGGCTACACCTTC.

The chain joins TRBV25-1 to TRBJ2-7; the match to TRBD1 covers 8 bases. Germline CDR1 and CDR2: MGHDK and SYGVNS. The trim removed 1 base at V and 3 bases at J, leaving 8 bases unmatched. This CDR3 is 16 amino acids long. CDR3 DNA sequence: TGTGCCAGCAGTGAATGGGGGACAGGAAAGAGCTACGAGCAGTACTTC. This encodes CASSEWGTGKSYEQYF.

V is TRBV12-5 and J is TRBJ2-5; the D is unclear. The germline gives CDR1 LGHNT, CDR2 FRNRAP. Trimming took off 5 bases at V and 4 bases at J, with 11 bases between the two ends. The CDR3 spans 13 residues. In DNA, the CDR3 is TGTGCTAGTGGTCCAGTAGGGCGAGAGACCCAGTACTTC. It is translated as CASGPVGRETQYF.

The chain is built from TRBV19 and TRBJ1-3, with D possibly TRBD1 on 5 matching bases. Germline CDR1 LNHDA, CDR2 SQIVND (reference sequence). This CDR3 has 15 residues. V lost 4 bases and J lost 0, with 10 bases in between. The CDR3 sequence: CASSTWDFSGNTIYF. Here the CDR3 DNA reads TGTGCCAGTAGTACTTGGGACTTCTCTGGAAACACCATATATTTT.

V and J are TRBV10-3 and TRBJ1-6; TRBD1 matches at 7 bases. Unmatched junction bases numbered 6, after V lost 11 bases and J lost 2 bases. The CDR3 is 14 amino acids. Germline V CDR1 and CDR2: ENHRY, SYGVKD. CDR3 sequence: CAAGQSTYNSPLHF. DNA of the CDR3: TGTGCCGCGGGACAGAGCACCTATAATTCACCCCTCCACTTT.

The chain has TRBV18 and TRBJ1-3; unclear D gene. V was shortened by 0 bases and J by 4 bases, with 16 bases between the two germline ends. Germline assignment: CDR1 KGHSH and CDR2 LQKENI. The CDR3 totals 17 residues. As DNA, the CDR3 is TGTGCCAGCTCACCACCGCGGCAATCCAAAGGAGGAAACACCATATATTTT. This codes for CASSPPRQSKGGNTIYF.

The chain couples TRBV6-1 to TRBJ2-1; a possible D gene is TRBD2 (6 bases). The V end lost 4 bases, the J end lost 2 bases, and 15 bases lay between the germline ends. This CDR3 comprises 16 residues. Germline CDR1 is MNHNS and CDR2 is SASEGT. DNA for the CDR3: TGTGCCAGCAGTGTTAGCGGCCGCCTGGCCTACAATGAGCAGTTCTTC. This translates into CASSVSGRLAYNEQFF.

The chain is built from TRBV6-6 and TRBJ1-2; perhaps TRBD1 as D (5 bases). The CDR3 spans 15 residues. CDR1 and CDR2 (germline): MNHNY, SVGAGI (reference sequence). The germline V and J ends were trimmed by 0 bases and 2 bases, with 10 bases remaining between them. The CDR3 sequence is CASSYSNEGNYGYTF. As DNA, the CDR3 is TGTGCCAGCAGTTACTCGAACGAGGGGAACTATGGCTACACCTTC.

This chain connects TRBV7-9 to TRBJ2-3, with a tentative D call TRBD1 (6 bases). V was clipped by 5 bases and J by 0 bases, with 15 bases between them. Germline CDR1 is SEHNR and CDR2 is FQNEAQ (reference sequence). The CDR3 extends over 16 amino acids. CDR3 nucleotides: TGTGCCAGCAGCCCGCAGGGGACCCTAAGCACAGATACGCAGTATTTT. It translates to CASSPQGTLSTDTQYF.

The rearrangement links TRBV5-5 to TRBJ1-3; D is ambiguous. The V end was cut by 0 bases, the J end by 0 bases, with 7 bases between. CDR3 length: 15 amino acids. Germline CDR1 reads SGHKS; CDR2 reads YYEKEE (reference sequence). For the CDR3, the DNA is TGTGCCAGCAGCTTGGTTAGCTCCTCTGGAAACACCATATATTTT. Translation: CASSLVSSSGNTIYF.

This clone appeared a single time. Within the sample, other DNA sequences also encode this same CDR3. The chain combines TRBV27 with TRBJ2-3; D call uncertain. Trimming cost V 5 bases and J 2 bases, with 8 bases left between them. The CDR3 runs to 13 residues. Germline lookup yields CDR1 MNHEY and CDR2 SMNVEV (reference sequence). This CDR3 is CASSGWATDTQYF. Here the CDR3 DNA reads TGTGCCAGCAGTGGTTGGGCCACAGATACGCAGTATTTT.

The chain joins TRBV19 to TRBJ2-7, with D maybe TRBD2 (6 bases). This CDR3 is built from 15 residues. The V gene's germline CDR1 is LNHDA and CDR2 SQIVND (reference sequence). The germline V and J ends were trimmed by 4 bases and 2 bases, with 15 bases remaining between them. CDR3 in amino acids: CASSTLGREAYEQYF. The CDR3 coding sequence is TGTGCCAGTAGTACCCTCGGAAGGGAGGCCTACGAGCAGTACTTC.